The rows below give T cell receptor beta chains drawn from one sample of a study of blood T cell repertoires in COVID-19. The method was immunoSEQ multiplex PCR; TCRdb's version includes in-frame clones alone and lacks a portion of them. The profile shows 150,000 to 200,000 clones, about 77% of them singletons. The specimen was peripheral blood. These receptor sequences come from a woman aged 80 or over with active or convalescent COVID-19. Both conserved end residues are part of each CDR3. Each record gives: CDR3 length, clone size, J gene, V gene, D gene, CDR3 DNA, CDR3 protein. D genes are given only for firm matches. Rows give clone size only sometimes, using once, few, many, or a class for an expanded clone.

CDR3 length: 16; clone size: .; J gene: TRBJ2-3; V gene: TRBV3-1/TRBV3-2; D gene: TRBD2; CDR3 DNA: TGTGCCAGCAGCTCTTTAGCGGGGGGGCCCACAGATACGCAGTATTTT; CDR3 protein: CASSSLAGGPTDTQYF
CDR3 length: 14; clone size: .; J gene: TRBJ1-2; V gene: TRBV28; D gene: TRBD1; CDR3 DNA: TGTGCCAGCAGTCTGGGGACAGTCAACTATGGCTACACCTTC; CDR3 protein: CASSLGTVNYGYTF
CDR3 length: 15; clone size: .; J gene: TRBJ1-1; V gene: TRBV19; D gene: .; CDR3 DNA: TGTGCCACTCGAATCAATGGGGATGGGGGCGCGGAAGCTTTCTTT; CDR3 protein: CATRINGDGGAEAFF
CDR3 length: 16; clone size: .; J gene: TRBJ2-1; V gene: TRBV27; D gene: TRBD2; CDR3 DNA: TGTGCCAGCAGCCGTAACGGCGGGGGGCGTTACAATGAGCAGTTCTTC; CDR3 protein: CASSRNGGGRYNEQFF
CDR3 length: 16; clone size: .; J gene: TRBJ2-1; V gene: TRBV19; D gene: .; CDR3 DNA: TGTGCCAGTAGTATTACCGACGGACTCTCCTACAATGAGCAGTTCTTC; CDR3 protein: CASSITDGLSYNEQFF
CDR3 length: 14; clone size: .; J gene: TRBJ2-7; V gene: TRBV4-1; D gene: TRBD1; CDR3 DNA: TGCGCCAGCAGCCCCTTCTTTCGACAGGGCGAGCAGTACTTC; CDR3 protein: CASSPFFRQGEQYF
CDR3 length: 15; clone size: .; J gene: TRBJ1-2; V gene: TRBV5-5; D gene: .; CDR3 DNA: TGTGCCAGCAGCCTGACAGAAGCCCCACGATATGGCTACACCTTC; CDR3 protein: CASSLTEAPRYGYTF
CDR3 length: 16; clone size: .; J gene: TRBJ2-1; V gene: TRBV9; D gene: .; CDR3 DNA: TGTGCCAGCAGCGTAGGTATCCGACAGGGAGGCAATGAGCAGTTCTTC; CDR3 protein: CASSVGIRQGGNEQFF
CDR3 length: 15; clone size: .; J gene: TRBJ2-5; V gene: TRBV5-4; D gene: TRBD2; CDR3 DNA: TGTGCCAGCAACACAAAAGCGGGGGGCCAAGAGACCCAGTACTTC; CDR3 protein: CASNTKAGGQETQYF
CDR3 length: 14; clone size: .; J gene: TRBJ2-1; V gene: TRBV27; D gene: TRBD1; CDR3 DNA: TGTGCCAGCAGTGCTACTGACAGGGCGGGCGAGCAGTTCTTC; CDR3 protein: CASSATDRAGEQFF
CDR3 length: 14; clone size: .; J gene: TRBJ2-1; V gene: TRBV2; D gene: TRBD2; CDR3 DNA: TGTGCCAGCCTACTAGCGGGGGGGAACAATGAGCAGTTCTTC; CDR3 protein: CASLLAGGNNEQFF
CDR3 length: 17; clone size: .; J gene: TRBJ1-6; V gene: TRBV5-1; D gene: TRBD1; CDR3 DNA: TGCGCCAGCAGCCCAGGGACAGGGAACTCCTATAATTCACCCCTCCACTTT; CDR3 protein: CASSPGTGNSYNSPLHF
CDR3 length: 13; clone size: .; J gene: TRBJ1-2; V gene: TRBV28; D gene: TRBD1; CDR3 DNA: TGTGCCAGCACCAGAGAGACAGGGGATGGCTACACCTTC; CDR3 protein: CASTRETGDGYTF
CDR3 length: 13; clone size: .; J gene: TRBJ1-1; V gene: TRBV24-1; D gene: .; CDR3 DNA: TGTGCCACCGCCGGAGGGTTGAACACTGAAGCTTTCTTT; CDR3 protein: CATAGGLNTEAFF
CDR3 length: 16; clone size: .; J gene: TRBJ2-3; V gene: TRBV4-1; D gene: TRBD2; CDR3 DNA: TGCGCCAGCAGCCAAGAGGGCGGGGGGGCCGTTTATACGCAGTATTTT; CDR3 protein: CASSQEGGGAVYTQYF
CDR3 length: 14; clone size: .; J gene: TRBJ1-2; V gene: TRBV14; D gene: TRBD1; CDR3 DNA: TGTGCCAGCAGCCCGTGGACAGGGGAACGGGGCTACACCTTC; CDR3 protein: CASSPWTGERGYTF
CDR3 length: 16; clone size: .; J gene: TRBJ1-2; V gene: TRBV18; D gene: .; CDR3 DNA: TGTGCCAGCTCACCATTCAGTCTACAGCTTTCCTATGGCTACACCTTC; CDR3 protein: CASSPFSLQLSYGYTF
CDR3 length: 13; clone size: .; J gene: TRBJ2-5; V gene: TRBV24-1; D gene: .; CDR3 DNA: TGTGCCACCAGTGATTTGCGAGGGGGGACCCAGTACTTC; CDR3 protein: CATSDLRGGTQYF
CDR3 length: 18; clone size: .; J gene: TRBJ2-1; V gene: TRBV2; D gene: TRBD1; CDR3 DNA: TGTGCCAGCAGTGAAGTAGGTAGGGCAGGGGGAGCCTACAATGAGCAGTTCTTC; CDR3 protein: CASSEVGRAGGAYNEQFF
CDR3 length: 17; clone size: .; J gene: TRBJ2-3; V gene: TRBV4-3; D gene: TRBD2; CDR3 DNA: TGCGCCAGCAGCCAGATAGGACTAGCGGGGTACACAGATACGCAGTATTTT; CDR3 protein: CASSQIGLAGYTDTQYF
CDR3 length: 15; clone size: .; J gene: TRBJ1-6; V gene: TRBV3-1/TRBV3-2; D gene: TRBD1; CDR3 DNA: TGTGCCAGCAGTTTGAGGACAGGGAATAATTCACCCCTCCACTTT; CDR3 protein: CASSLRTGNNSPLHF
CDR3 length: 14; clone size: .; J gene: TRBJ1-5; V gene: TRBV6-2/TRBV6-3; D gene: TRBD1; CDR3 DNA: TGTGCCAGCAGTTTCGGGACAGGGGAGCAGCCCCAGCATTTT; CDR3 protein: CASSFGTGEQPQHF
CDR3 length: 16; clone size: .; J gene: TRBJ2-3; V gene: TRBV5-1; D gene: TRBD2; CDR3 DNA: TGCGCCAGCAGCAGGGACGGACTAGCCAACGCAGATACGCAGTATTTT; CDR3 protein: CASSRDGLANADTQYF
CDR3 length: 14; clone size: .; J gene: TRBJ1-1; V gene: TRBV3-1/TRBV3-2; D gene: .; CDR3 DNA: TGTGCCAGCCGCCGCGGGGACCTGGGGACTGAAGCTTTCTTT; CDR3 protein: CASRRGDLGTEAFF
CDR3 length: 17; clone size: .; J gene: TRBJ1-5; V gene: TRBV7-2; D gene: .; CDR3 DNA: TGTGCCAGCAGCTTAGGGGGGGGTGGAAATAGCAATCAGCCCCAGCATTTT; CDR3 protein: CASSLGGGGNSNQPQHF
CDR3 length: 14; clone size: few; J gene: TRBJ1-6; V gene: TRBV11-2; D gene: .; CDR3 DNA: TGTGCCAGCAGCATACAGGGTGTCTATTCACCCCTCCACTTT; CDR3 protein: CASSIQGVYSPLHF
CDR3 length: 15; clone size: .; J gene: TRBJ1-2; V gene: TRBV6-5; D gene: .; CDR3 DNA: TGTGCCAGCAGTTACTCCAGGACAGCGAACTATGGCTACACCTTC; CDR3 protein: CASSYSRTANYGYTF
CDR3 length: 13; clone size: .; J gene: TRBJ1-1; V gene: TRBV6-6; D gene: .; CDR3 DNA: TGTGCCAGCAGTACAGGGAGGAACACTGAAGCTTTCTTT; CDR3 protein: CASSTGRNTEAFF
CDR3 length: 16; clone size: .; J gene: TRBJ2-7; V gene: TRBV19; D gene: TRBD2; CDR3 DNA: TGTGCCAGTAGTATTCCTGGACTTAACGGGGGGTACGAGCAGTACTTC; CDR3 protein: CASSIPGLNGGYEQYF
CDR3 length: 14; clone size: .; J gene: TRBJ2-5; V gene: TRBV7-9; D gene: .; CDR3 DNA: TGTGCCAGCAGCTTTTCCGTCAGGGGAGAGACCCAGTACTTC; CDR3 protein: CASSFSVRGETQYF
CDR3 length: 15; clone size: few; J gene: TRBJ2-7; V gene: TRBV6-2/TRBV6-3; D gene: .; CDR3 DNA: TGTGCCAGCAGTACAATACAGGGCAGCTCCTACGAGCAGTACTTC; CDR3 protein: CASSTIQGSSYEQYF
CDR3 length: 18; clone size: .; J gene: TRBJ2-3; V gene: TRBV11-2; D gene: TRBD2; CDR3 DNA: TGTGCCAGCAGCTTAGGGCCCCCCCTAGCGGGGGTAGTGGATACGCAGTATTTT; CDR3 protein: CASSLGPPLAGVVDTQYF
CDR3 length: 16; clone size: few; J gene: TRBJ2-5; V gene: TRBV5-1; D gene: TRBD1; CDR3 DNA: TGCGCCAGCAGCTTAGCTCGGGACAGCTTCCAAGAGACCCAGTACTTC; CDR3 protein: CASSLARDSFQETQYF
CDR3 length: 14; clone size: .; J gene: TRBJ1-1; V gene: TRBV28; D gene: TRBD1; CDR3 DNA: TGTGCCAGCAGTTTATTACAGGGGCCACGGAGAGCTTTCTTT; CDR3 protein: CASSLLQGPRRAFF
CDR3 length: 13; clone size: .; J gene: TRBJ2-5; V gene: TRBV28; D gene: .; CDR3 DNA: TGTGCCAGCCAATCCCCTGTTAGAGAGACCCAGTACTTC; CDR3 protein: CASQSPVRETQYF
CDR3 length: 16; clone size: .; J gene: TRBJ1-1; V gene: TRBV7-9; D gene: .; CDR3 DNA: TGTGCCAGCAGCTTAGATTTCTTGGGGGCTGGCACTGAAGCTTTCTTT; CDR3 protein: CASSLDFLGAGTEAFF
CDR3 length: 11; clone size: once; J gene: TRBJ1-3; V gene: TRBV6-5; D gene: .; CDR3 DNA: TGTGCCAGCACATCTGGAAACACCATATATTTT; CDR3 protein: CASTSGNTIYF
CDR3 length: 17; clone size: .; J gene: TRBJ2-2; V gene: TRBV4-3; D gene: TRBD2; CDR3 DNA: TGCGCCAGCAGCCAAGATCAAAAAGCGGGGGGCACCGGGGAGCTGTTTTTT; CDR3 protein: CASSQDQKAGGTGELFF
CDR3 length: 15; clone size: few; J gene: TRBJ2-1; V gene: TRBV28; D gene: TRBD2; CDR3 DNA: TGTGCCAGCGCGCCTAGCGGGGCCCTCTACAATGAGCAGTTCTTC; CDR3 protein: CASAPSGALYNEQFF
CDR3 length: 13; clone size: .; J gene: TRBJ2-1; V gene: TRBV5-1; D gene: .; CDR3 DNA: TGCGCCAGCAGCTTAACAGGGTACAATGAGCAGTTCTTC; CDR3 protein: CASSLTGYNEQFF
CDR3 length: 13; clone size: .; J gene: TRBJ1-1; V gene: TRBV28; D gene: TRBD1; CDR3 DNA: TGTGCCAGCGGGACAGGGACGAACACTGAAGCTTTCTTT; CDR3 protein: CASGTGTNTEAFF
CDR3 length: 14; clone size: .; J gene: TRBJ1-2; V gene: TRBV6-4; D gene: .; CDR3 DNA: TGTGCCAGCAAACTGACCGGGACAATAGAGGGCTACACCTTC; CDR3 protein: CASKLTGTIEGYTF
CDR3 length: 18; clone size: .; J gene: TRBJ2-2; V gene: TRBV9; D gene: TRBD2; CDR3 DNA: TGTGCCAGCAGCGTGTCTAGCGGGGGCCTGTTTGGCACCGGGGAGCTGTTTTTT; CDR3 protein: CASSVSSGGLFGTGELFF
CDR3 length: 17; clone size: once; J gene: TRBJ1-1; V gene: TRBV6-1; D gene: TRBD1; CDR3 DNA: TGTGCCAGCAGTGAAGCGCTTTGGGTCAGGGGGGAAACTGAAGCTTTCTTT; CDR3 protein: CASSEALWVRGETEAFF